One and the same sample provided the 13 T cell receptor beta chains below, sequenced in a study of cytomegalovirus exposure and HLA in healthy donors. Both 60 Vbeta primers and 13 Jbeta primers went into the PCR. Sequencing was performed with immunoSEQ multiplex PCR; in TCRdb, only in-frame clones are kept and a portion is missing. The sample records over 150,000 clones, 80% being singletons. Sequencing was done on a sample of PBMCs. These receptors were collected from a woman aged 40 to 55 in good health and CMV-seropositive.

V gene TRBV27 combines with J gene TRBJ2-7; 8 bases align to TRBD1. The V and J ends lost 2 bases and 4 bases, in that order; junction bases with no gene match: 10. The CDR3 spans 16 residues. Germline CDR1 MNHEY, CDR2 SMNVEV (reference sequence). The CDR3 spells CASSLITGTGLYEQYF. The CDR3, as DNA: TGTGCCAGCAGTTTAATTACCGGGACAGGACTTTACGAGCAGTACTTC.

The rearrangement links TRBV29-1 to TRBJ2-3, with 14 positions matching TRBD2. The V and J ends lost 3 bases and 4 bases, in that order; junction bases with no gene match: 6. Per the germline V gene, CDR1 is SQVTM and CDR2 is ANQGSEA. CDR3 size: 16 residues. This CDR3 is CSVERKGLAGADTQYF. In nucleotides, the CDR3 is TGCAGCGTTGAGAGAAAGGGACTAGCGGGGGCAGATACGCAGTATTTT.

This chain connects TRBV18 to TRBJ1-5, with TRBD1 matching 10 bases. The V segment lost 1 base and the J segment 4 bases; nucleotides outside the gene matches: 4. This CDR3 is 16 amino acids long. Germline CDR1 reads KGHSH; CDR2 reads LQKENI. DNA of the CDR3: TGTGCCAGCTCACCACGGGACAGGGGTGAAAATCAGCCCCAGCATTTT. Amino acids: CASSPRDRGENQPQHF. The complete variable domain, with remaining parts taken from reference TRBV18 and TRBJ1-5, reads NAGVMQNPRHLVRRRGQEARLRCSPMKGHSHVYWYRQLPEEGLKFMVYLQKENIIDESGMPKERFSAEFPKEGPSILRIQQVVRGDSAAYFCASSPRDRGENQPQHFGDGTRLSIL.

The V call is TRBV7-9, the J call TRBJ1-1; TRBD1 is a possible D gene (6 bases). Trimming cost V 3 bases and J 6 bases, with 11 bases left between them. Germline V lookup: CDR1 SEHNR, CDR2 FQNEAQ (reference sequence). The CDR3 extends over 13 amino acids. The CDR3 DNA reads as TGTGCCAGCAGCTTCATCGGACAGTCTGAAGCTTTCTTT. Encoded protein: CASSFIGQSEAFF.

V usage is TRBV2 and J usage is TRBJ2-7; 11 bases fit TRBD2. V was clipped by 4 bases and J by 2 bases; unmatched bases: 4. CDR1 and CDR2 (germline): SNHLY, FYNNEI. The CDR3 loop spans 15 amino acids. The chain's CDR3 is CASSGLAGRTYEQYF. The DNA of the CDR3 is TGTGCCAGCAGTGGACTAGCGGGAAGGACCTACGAGCAGTACTTC.

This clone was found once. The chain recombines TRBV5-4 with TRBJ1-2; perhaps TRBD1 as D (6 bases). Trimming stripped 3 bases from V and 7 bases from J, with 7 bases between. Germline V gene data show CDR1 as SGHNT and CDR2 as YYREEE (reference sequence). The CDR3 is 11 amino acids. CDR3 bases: TGTGCCAGCAGCTCCAGGGGTGGCTACACCTTC. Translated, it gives CASSSRGGYTF.

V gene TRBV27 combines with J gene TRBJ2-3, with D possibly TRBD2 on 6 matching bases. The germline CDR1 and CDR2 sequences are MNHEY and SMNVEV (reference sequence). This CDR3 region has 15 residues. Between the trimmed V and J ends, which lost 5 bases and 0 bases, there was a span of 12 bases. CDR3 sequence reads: CASSRQRASTDTQYF. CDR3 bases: TGTGCCAGCAGTAGGCAGCGGGCTAGCACAGATACGCAGTATTTT.

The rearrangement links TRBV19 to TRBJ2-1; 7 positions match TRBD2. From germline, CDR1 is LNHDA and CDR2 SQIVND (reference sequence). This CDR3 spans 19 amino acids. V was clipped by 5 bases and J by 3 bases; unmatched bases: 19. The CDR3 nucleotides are TGTGCCAGTAGTGCCCACGGGAGGCGGGAGAGCACGGTCTACAATGAGCAGTTCTTC. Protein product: CASSAHGRRESTVYNEQFF.

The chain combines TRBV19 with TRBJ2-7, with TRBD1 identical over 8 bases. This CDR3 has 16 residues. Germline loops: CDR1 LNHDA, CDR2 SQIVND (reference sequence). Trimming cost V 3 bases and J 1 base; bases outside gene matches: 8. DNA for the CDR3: TGTGCCAGTAGTATTGGTGGGACAGGCCCTTCCTACGAGCAGTACTTC. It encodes CASSIGGTGPSYEQYF. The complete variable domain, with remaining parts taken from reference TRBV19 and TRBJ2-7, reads DGGITQSPKYLFRKEGQNVTLSCEQNLNHDAMYWYRQDPGQGLRLIYYSQIVNDFQKGDIAEGYSVSREKKESFPLTVTSAQKNPTAFYLCASSIGGTGPSYEQYFGPGTRLTVT.

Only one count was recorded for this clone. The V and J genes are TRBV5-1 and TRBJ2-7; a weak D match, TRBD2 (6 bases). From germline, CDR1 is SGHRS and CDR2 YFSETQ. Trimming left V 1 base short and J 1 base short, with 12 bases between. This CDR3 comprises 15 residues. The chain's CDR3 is CASSLNLGGSYEQYF. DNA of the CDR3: TGCGCCAGCAGCTTGAACCTCGGGGGTTCCTACGAGCAGTACTTC.

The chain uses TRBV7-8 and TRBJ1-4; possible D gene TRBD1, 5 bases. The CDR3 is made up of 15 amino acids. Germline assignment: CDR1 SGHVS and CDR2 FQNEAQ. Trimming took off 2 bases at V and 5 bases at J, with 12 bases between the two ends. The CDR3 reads CASSLSTGGNEKLFF. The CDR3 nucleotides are TGTGCCAGCAGCTTAAGTACCGGGGGGAATGAAAAACTGTTTTTT.

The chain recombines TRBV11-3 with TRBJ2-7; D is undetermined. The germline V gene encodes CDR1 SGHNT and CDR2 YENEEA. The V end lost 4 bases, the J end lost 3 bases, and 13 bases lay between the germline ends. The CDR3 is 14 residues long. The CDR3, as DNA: TGTGCCAGCAGCTCGCGAGGCCAAAGCTACGAGCAGTACTTC. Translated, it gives CASSSRGQSYEQYF.

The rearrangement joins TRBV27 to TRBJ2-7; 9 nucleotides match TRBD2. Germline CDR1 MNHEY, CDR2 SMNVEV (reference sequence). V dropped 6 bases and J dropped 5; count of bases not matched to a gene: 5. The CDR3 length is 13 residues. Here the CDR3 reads CASRLAGTNEQYF. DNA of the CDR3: TGTGCCAGCAGACTAGCGGGCACTAACGAGCAGTACTTC.